The 3 T cell receptor beta chains below all came from one sample that was sequenced in a study of blood T cell repertoires in COVID-19. Method: immunoSEQ multiplex PCR; TCRdb's copy keeps in-frame clones and lacks some. This table holds about 400,000 clones, 87% found once. The specimen sequenced was PBMCs or T cells enriched from blood (not recorded which). Receptor source: a woman aged 18-29 years with acute COVID-19.

The CDR3: CASSLLQSEISNQPQHF. In DNA form, the CDR3 reads TGTGCCAGCAGCTTGCTTCAGTCAGAAATTAGCAATCAGCCCCAGCATTTT. This chain joins TRBV5-5 and TRBJ1-5; no reliable D call. The CDR3 spans 17 residues. The V gene's germline CDR1 is SGHKS and CDR2 YYEKEE (reference sequence). The V end lost 1 base, the J end lost 0 bases, and 14 bases lay between the germline ends.

This clone was counted only a few times. The chain has TRBV11-2 and TRBJ1-5; the D gene is possibly TRBD1 (6 bases). Trimming pared 5 bases from V and 4 bases from J, leaving 15 bases between. In germline, CDR1 is SGHAT, CDR2 FQNNGV. This CDR3 comprises 15 residues. Here the CDR3 reads CASSNIRDRNQPQHF. Here the CDR3 DNA reads TGTGCCAGCAGCAACATCCGAGACAGGAATCAGCCCCAGCATTTT.

The chain links TRBV28 to TRBJ2-7; 12 bases are a match to TRBD2. The V gene end was trimmed by 11 bases and the J gene end by 1 base; junction bases not matched to a gene: 12. Germline V gives CDR1 MDHEN, CDR2 SYDVKM. This CDR3 is built from 16 residues. CDR3 in DNA: TGTGCCGTCTCCACGGCACTAGCGGGAGGATCCTACGAGCAGTACTTC. The encoded protein is CAVSTALAGGSYEQYF. The entire variable domain, with the rest obtained from reference TRBV28 and TRBJ2-7, is as follows: DVKVTQSSRYLVKRTGEKVFLECVQDMDHENMFWYRQDPGLGLRLIYFSYDVKMKEKGDIPEGYSVSREKKERFSLILESASTNQTSMYLCAVSTALAGGSYEQYFGPGTRLTVT.